This TCR beta chain comes out of a study of shared clonotypes between healthy human individuals. The CDR3 has 14 residues. CDR1 SGHAT and CDR2 FQNNGV come from the germline V gene. Trimming cost V 5 bases and J 5 bases, with 12 bases left between them. Data came from immunoSEQ multiplex PCR; TCRdb stores just in-frame clones and leaves some out. The repertoire has approximately 2,000,000 clones, 93% of them found once; the top ten carry around 1.8%. Terminally differentiated effector memory CD45RA+ cells were excluded by CCR7 positive selection of CD45RO-negative cells. With respect to this clone: Antigen specificity is unknown.

Study-level results: Against clonotypes common to all four donors, non-shared ones had lower generation probabilities. Generally, naive subsets (rather than memory subsets) showed larger estimated richness. The diversity represented, both genetic and in exposure history, was limited by few donors.

The sequence came from a young man in good health. Some clones in this sample may be carry-over from other donors' samples. The sample was naive CD8+ T cells from PBMCs. V usage is TRBV11-2 and J usage is TRBJ1-4; D unresolved. The CDR3 DNA reads TGTGCCAGCAGCGCCCGACGGGTGAATGAAAAACTGTTTTTT. Protein product: CASSARRVNEKLFF.